This TCR beta chain stems from a study of OX40 agonist ivuxolimab in advanced cancers. Germline assignment: CDR1 LNHDA and CDR2 SQIVND (reference sequence). V dropped 4 bases and J dropped 3 bases, with 12 bases sitting between them. This CDR3 has 15 amino acids. Sequencing was performed with immunoSEQ multiplex PCR; in TCRdb, only in-frame clones are kept and a portion is missing. The data hold tens of thousands of clones, with around 84% observed a single time. Sequencing used CD4+ or CD8+ T cells sorted from blood, obtained in a trial of the OX40 agonist ivuxolimab. The chain has TRBV19 and TRBJ1-4; D uncertain. This receptor was identified in an adult with an advanced solid tumor such as melanoma, head and neck, liver or kidney cancer. CDR3: CASSSYSAANEKLFF. CDR3 nucleotides: TGTGCCAGTAGTAGTTATAGCGCAGCTAATGAAAAACTGTTTTTT.